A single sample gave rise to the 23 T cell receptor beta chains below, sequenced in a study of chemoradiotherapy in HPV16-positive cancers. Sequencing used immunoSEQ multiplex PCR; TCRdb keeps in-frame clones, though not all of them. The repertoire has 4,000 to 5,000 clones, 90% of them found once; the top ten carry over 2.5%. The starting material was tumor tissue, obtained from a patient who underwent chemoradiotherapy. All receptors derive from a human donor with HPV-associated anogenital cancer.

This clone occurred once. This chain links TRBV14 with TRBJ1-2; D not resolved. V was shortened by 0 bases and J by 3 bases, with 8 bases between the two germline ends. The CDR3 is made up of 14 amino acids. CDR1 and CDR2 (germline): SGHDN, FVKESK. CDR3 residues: CASSQEADYYGYTF. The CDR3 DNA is TGTGCCAGCAGCCAAGAGGCCGACTACTATGGCTACACCTTC.

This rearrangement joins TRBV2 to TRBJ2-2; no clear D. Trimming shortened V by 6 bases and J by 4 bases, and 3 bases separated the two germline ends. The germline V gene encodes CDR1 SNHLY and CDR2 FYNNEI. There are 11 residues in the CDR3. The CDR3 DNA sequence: TGTGCCAGCAGCTTCACCGGGGAGCTGTTTTTT. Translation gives CASSFTGELFF.

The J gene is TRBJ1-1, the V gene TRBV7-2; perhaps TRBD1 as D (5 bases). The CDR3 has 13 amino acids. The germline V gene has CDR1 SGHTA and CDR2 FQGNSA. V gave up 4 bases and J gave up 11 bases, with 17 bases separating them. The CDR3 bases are TGTGCCAGCAGCTCGGGACGGCGGCAGATTGCTTTCTTT. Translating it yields CASSSGRRQIAFF. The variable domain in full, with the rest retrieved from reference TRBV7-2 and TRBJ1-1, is GAGVSQSPSNKVTEKGKDVELRCDPISGHTALYWYRQSLGQGLEFLIYFQGNSAPDKSGLPSDRFSAERTGGSVSTLTIQRTQQEDSAVYLCASSSGRRQIAFFGQGTRLTVV.

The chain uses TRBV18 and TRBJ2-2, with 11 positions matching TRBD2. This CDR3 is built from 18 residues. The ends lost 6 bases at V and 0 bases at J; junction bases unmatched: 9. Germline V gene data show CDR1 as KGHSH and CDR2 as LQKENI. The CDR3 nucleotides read TGTGCCAGCTCGCCTCTAGCGGGAGGTGTAACGAACACCGGGGAGCTGTTTTTT. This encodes CASSPLAGGVTNTGELFF. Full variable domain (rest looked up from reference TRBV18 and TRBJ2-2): NAGVMQNPRHLVRRRGQEARLRCSPMKGHSHVYWYRQLPEEGLKFMVYLQKENIIDESGMPKERFSAEFPKEGPSILRIQQVVRGDSAAYFCASSPLAGGVTNTGELFFGEGSRLTVL.

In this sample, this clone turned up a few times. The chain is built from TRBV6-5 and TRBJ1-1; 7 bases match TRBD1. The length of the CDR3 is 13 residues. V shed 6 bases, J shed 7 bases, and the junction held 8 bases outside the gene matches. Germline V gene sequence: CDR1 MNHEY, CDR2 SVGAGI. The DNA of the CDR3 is TGTGCCAGCAGAAAACAGGGGTTGGGTGAAGCTTTCTTT. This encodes CASRKQGLGEAFF.

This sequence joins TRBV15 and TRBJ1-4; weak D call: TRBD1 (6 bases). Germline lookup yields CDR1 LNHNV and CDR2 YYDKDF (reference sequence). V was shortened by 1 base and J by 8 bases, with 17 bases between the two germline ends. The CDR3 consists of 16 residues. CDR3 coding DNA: TGTGCCACCAGCAGAGCGTCAGGGGCCCCCCTAGAAAAACTGTTTTTT. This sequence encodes CATSRASGAPLEKLFF.

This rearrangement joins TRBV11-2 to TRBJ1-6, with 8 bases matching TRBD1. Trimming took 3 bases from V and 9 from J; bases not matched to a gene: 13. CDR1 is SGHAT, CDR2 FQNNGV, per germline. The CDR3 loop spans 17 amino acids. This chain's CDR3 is CASSFSSGGLLGSPLHF. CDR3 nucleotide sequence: TGTGCCAGCAGCTTTAGTTCAGGGGGCTTATTGGGTTCACCCCTCCACTTT.

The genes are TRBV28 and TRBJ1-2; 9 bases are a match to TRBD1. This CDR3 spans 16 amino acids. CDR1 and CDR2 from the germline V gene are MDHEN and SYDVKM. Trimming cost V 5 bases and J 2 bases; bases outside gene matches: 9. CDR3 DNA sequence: TGTGCCAGCAGTCCGGCCTCGGGACAGGGAAACTATGGCTACACCTTC. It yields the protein CASSPASGQGNYGYTF.

The CDR3 spells CASSSELGGGGYTF. As DNA, the CDR3 is TGTGCCAGCAGCTCCGAACTGGGGGGGGGTGGCTACACCTTC. This rearrangement joins TRBV7-8 to TRBJ1-2, with D perhaps matching TRBD1 (5 bases). CDR1 is SGHVS, CDR2 FQNEAQ, per germline. The length of the CDR3 is 14 residues. V shed 4 bases and J shed 7 bases, with 16 bases lying between them.

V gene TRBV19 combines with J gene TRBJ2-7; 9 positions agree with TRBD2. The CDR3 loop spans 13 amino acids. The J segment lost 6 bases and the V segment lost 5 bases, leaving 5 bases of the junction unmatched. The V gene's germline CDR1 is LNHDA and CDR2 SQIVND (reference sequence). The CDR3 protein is CASSVSGRLEQYF. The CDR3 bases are TGTGCCAGTAGTGTCAGCGGGAGGCTCGAGCAGTACTTC.

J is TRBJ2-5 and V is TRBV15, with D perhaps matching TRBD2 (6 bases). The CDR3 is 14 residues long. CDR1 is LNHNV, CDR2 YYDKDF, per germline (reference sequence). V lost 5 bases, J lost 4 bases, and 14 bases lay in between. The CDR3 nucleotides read TGTGCCACCAGCGGGAACCTGGGGGGAGAGACCCAGTACTTC. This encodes CATSGNLGGETQYF.

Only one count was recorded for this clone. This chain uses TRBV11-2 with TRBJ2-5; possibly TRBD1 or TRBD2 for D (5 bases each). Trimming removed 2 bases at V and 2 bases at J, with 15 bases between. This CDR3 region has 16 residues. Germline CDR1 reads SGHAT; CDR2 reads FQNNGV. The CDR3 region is CASSLLGAGRQETQYF. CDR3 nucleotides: TGTGCCAGCAGCTTATTAGGGGCAGGGAGACAAGAGACCCAGTACTTC.

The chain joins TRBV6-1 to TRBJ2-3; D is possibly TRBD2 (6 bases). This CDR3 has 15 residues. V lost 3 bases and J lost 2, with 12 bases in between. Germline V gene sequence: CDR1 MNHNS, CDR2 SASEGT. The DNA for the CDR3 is TGTGCCAGCAGTGATGCGGGGCCCATCACAGATACGCAGTATTTT. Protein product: CASSDAGPITDTQYF.

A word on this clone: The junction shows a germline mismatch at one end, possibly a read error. As DNA, the CDR3 is TGTGCCAGCAGCTACTCGGGAAGGGGAGGTGAAAAACTGTTTTTT. This sequence encodes CASSYSGRGGEKLFF. This sequence joins TRBV6-5 and TRBJ1-4, with D possibly being TRBD1 (5 bases). The germline CDR1 and CDR2 sequences are MNHEY and SVGAGI. The CDR3 loop spans 15 amino acids.

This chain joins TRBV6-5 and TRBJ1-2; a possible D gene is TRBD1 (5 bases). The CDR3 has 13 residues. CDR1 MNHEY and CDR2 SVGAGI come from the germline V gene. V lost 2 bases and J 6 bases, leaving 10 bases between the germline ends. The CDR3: CASSYGGGNGYTF. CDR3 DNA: TGTGCCAGCAGTTACGGGGGGGGGAATGGCTACACCTTC.

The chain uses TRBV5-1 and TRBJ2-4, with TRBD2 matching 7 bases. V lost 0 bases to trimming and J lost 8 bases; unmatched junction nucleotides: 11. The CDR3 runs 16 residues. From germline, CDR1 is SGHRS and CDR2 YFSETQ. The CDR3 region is CASSLAAANRGDIQYF. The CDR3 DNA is TGCGCCAGCAGCTTGGCAGCGGCGAACCGGGGGGACATTCAGTACTTC.

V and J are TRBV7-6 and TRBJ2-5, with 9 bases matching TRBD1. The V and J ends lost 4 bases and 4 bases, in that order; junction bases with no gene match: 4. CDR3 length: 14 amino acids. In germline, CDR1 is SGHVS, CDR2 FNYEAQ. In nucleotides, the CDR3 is TGTGCCAGCAGCTGGGGACAGGGCCGAGAGACCCAGTACTTC. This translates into CASSWGQGRETQYF.

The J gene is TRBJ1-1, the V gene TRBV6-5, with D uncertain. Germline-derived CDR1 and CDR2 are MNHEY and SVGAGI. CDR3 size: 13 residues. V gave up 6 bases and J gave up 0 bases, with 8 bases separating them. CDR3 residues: CASRRDMNTEAFF. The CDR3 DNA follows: TGTGCCAGCAGGAGAGATATGAACACTGAAGCTTTCTTT.

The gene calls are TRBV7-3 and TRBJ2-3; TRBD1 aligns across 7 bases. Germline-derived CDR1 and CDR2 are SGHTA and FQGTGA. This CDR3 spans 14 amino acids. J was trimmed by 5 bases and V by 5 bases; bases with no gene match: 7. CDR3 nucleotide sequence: TGTGCCAGCAGCCCCGGGACAGATAGAGATACGCAGTATTTT. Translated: CASSPGTDRDTQYF.

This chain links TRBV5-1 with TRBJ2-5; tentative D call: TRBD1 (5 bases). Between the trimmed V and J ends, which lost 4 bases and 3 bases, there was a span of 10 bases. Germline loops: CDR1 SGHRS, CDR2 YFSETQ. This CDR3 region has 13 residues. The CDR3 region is CASSPGPEETQYF. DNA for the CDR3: TGCGCCAGCAGCCCAGGGCCCGAAGAGACCCAGTACTTC.

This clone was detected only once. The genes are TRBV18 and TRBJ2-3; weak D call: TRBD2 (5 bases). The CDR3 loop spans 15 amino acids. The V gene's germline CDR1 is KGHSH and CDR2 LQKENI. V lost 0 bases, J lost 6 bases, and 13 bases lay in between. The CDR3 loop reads CASSPPSLGGDTQYF. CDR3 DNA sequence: TGTGCCAGCTCACCACCGAGCTTAGGCGGGGATACGCAGTATTTT. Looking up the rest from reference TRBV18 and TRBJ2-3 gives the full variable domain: NAGVMQNPRHLVRRRGQEARLRCSPMKGHSHVYWYRQLPEEGLKFMVYLQKENIIDESGMPKERFSAEFPKEGPSILRIQQVVRGDSAAYFCASSPPSLGGDTQYFGPGTRLTVL.

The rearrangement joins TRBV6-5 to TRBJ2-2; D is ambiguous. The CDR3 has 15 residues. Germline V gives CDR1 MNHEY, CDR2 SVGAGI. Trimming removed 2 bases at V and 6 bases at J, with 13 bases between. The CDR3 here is CASSYRFNDAGELFF. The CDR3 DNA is TGTGCCAGCAGTTACCGTTTCAACGACGCCGGGGAGCTGTTTTTT.

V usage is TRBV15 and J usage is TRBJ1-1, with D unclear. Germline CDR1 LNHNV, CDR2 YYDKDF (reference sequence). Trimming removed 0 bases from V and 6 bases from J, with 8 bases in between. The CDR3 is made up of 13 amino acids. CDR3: CATSRDQGSEAFF. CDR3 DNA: TGTGCCACCAGCAGAGATCAAGGGTCTGAAGCTTTCTTT. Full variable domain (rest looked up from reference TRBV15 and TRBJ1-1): DAMVIQNPRYQVTQFGKPVTLSCSQTLNHNVMYWYQQKSSQAPKLLFHYYDKDFNNEADTPDNFQSRRPNTSFCFLDIRSPGLGDTAMYLCATSRDQGSEAFFGQGTRLTVV.